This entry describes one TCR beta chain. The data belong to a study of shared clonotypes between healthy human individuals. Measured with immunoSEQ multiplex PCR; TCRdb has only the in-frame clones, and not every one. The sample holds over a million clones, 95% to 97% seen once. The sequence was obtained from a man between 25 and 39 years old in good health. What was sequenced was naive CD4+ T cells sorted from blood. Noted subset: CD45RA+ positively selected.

Here the CDR3 DNA reads TGTGCCAGCAGCGTAGGGACTAGCGGGGCCTACGAGCAGTACTTC. It yields the protein CASSVGTSGAYEQYF. This chain links TRBV9 with TRBJ2-7; 12 bases align to TRBD2. CDR1 is SGDLS, CDR2 YYNGEE, per germline. The CDR3 extends over 15 amino acids. J gave up 2 bases and V 0 bases, and 0 bases lay outside the gene matches.